The subject of this entry is one T cell receptor beta chain. The entry originates in a study of blood T cell repertoires in COVID-19. Study-level background: Acute and convalescent COVID-19 specimens originated in the United States, Italy and Spain. T cells, B-cell-depleted T cells, or PBMCs provided the cDNA or gDNA that served as material.

Germline-derived CDR1 and CDR2 are LNHDA and SQIVND (reference sequence). The CDR3 is made up of 15 amino acids. The V and J ends lost 6 bases and 0 bases respectively, with 9 bases between them. Per the study methods: Amplification of reference gene primers provided the estimated nucleated cell counts. Sequenced by immunoSEQ multiplex PCR; TCRdb stores in-frame clones only, minus some. The V and J calls and the clone size are those of that table, but D and trimming were determined from the DNA. The sample lists 25,000 to 35,000 clones; approximately 85% were seen once. The receptor comes from a man in his 60s with active COVID-19. The source material was peripheral blood. This chain links TRBV19 with TRBJ2-6; D uncertain. The CDR3 DNA follows: TGTGCCAGTAGGAGAGAGTCCTCTGGGGCCAACGTCCTGACTTTC. It codes for CASRRESSGANVLTF.